This T cell receptor beta chain was profiled in a study of T-cell reconstitution after alpha-beta-depleted transplantation in children. Trimming cost V 6 bases and J 0 bases; bases outside gene matches: 3. The CDR3 totals 14 residues. Germline lookup yields CDR1 SGHAT and CDR2 FQNNGV. Unique molecular identifiers were incorporated into the prepared TCRbeta library. TCRdb re-analysed the PCR reads in MiXCR, keeping a single row per CDR3 protein. The table records 400,000 to 500,000 distinct CDR3 sequences, approximately 11% of them present only once. This TCR came from a human donor who donated a stem cell graft to a child with acute myeloid leukemia. J is TRBJ2-7 and V is TRBV11-2; TRBD2 aligns across 9 bases. Source: PBMCs from the stem cell graft donor, taken from the stem cell graft. The CDR3 reads CASREGLASYEQYF. As DNA, the CDR3 is TGTGCCAGCAGGGAGGGACTAGCCTCCTACGAGCAGTACTTC.